This TCR beta chain was retrieved from a study of T cells in Graves' hyperthyroidism and ophthalmopathy (dated by TCRdb to the late 2010s). Concerning the study at large: Peripheral blood was sampled at the time of initial diagnosis, prior to any treatment. The paper reports TCR Vbeta CDR3 sequencing of approximately 140 peripheral blood samples: approximately 43 ophthalmopathy, under 85 hyperthyroidism and approximately 17 progressor patients. The 90 to 100 discovery patients were randomly split 7:3 into training and test sets. In addition, the study compared T-cell repertoires in thyroid tissue and in blood from roughly 6 Graves' hyperthyroidism patients. Once sampling was done, hyperthyroidism patients were given methimazole at a starting dose of 30 mg daily, whereas ophthalmopathy patients were given high-dose intravenous methylprednisolone. To identify TCR V-J signatures that set the groups apart, the researchers used a discovery cohort of 90 to 100 patients, made up of some 41 with Graves' ophthalmopathy and about 59 with stable Graves' hyperthyroidism. An independent validation cohort of 18 to 20 hyperthyroidism patients and about 15 patients who later progressed to ophthalmopathy tested prospective prediction of ophthalmopathy.

On the study overall, not on this receptor specifically: In validation, the model predicted progression to ophthalmopathy a median of 6.5 months before onset, with roughly 70% sensitivity and around 76% specificity. Most expanded thyroid clonotypes (frequency above 0.001) were also detected in blood, a finding suggesting that blood repertoires may reflect thyroid immune responses. Sample size was not statistically predetermined, and investigators were not blinded to group allocation. In cross-validation, a model built on a 13 V-J signature told ophthalmopathy apart from stable hyperthyroidism with roughly 87% sensitivity and about 81% specificity, and in testing the same model reached 80%/75%.

The CDR3 contains 13 residues, cysteine and phenylalanine counted. Only the CDR3 portion is preserved as DNA: 39 bases, with reading frame beginning at the first base. Trimmed from V: 6 bases; trimmed from J: 2 bases; junction bases lacking a gene match: 3. Ophthalmopathy patients had moderately to severely active disease, Clinical Activity Score of at least 3, NOSPECS grade of at least 4, and duration under 3 months. Patients with uncontrolled infections, other autoimmune diseases, pregnancy or lactation were excluded. Diagnoses were established on the basis of clinical symptoms, serum thyroxine and TRAb, thyroid ultrasound, and orbital computed tomography. PBMCs were isolated from approximately 10 ml of fresh peripheral blood by Ficoll-Paque density gradient centrifugation. Total RNA was extracted using Trizol reagent, and RNA quality was assessed on an Agilent 2100 Bioanalyzer. TCR beta CDR3 regions were amplified from RNA transcripts. The TCR CDR3 was subjected to a first round of RT-PCR using the HTBI primer set and the Qiagen OneStep RT-PCR kit. Libraries were constructed in a second round of multiplex PCR, after which size selection and purification were performed. Libraries were sequenced paired-end with 100 bp reads on an Illumina HiSeq2000. The authors' analysis ran thus. Raw data were processed with SOAPnuke, discarding reads with adapters, uncalled bases, mean Phred below 15, or no exact constant-primer or identifier match. High-quality paired reads were merged using COPE v1.2.5, and each unique nucleotide sequence was defined as a clonotype. MiTCR v1.1 was used to align clonotypes to the IMGT TRBV, TRBD and TRBJ reference segments. Analysis was restricted to V-J combinations with a frequency above 0.0001, which covered roughly 99% of repertoires. A TCS score was defined as the ratio between F50 (clonal expansion) and ExV (chaos), using BLOSUM62-based TCRdist between CDR3 peptides within each V-J. Welch's t-statistics and random forest reduced approximately 520 V-J features to roughly 13, which were used in a naive Bayes classifier (R e1071). The raw public data were reprocessed by TCRdb itself: fastp quality trimming at Q25, MiXCR clonotype calling, in-frame beta chains only. Each CDR3 protein gets just one entry, which takes the most common genes and DNA from the rows behind it. The V and J calls come from TCRdb's annotation, not from the publication. The sample records 350,000 to 450,000 distinct CDR3 sequences, more than 13% of which are singletons. The ten largest clones take up around 28% of the sample.

This clonotype was seen many times. Its antigen is not yet known. The sample holds no much larger clone one base away, and base qualities are not on file. The chain employs TRBV12-3 or TRBV12-4 and TRBJ1-2; TRBD1 aligns with 7 central bases. The TCR sequence derives from a man aged 45-60 years with Graves' ophthalmopathy. The sample was blood. The CDR3 in this case is CASRPTGNYGYTF. The bases read TGTGCCAGCAGACCGACAGGGAACTATGGCTACACCTTC.